Below are 15 T cell receptor beta chains sequenced from a single sample in a study of CD8 T cell repertoires and HIV-1 epitope variants. Their target antigens are unknown. Measured with immunoSEQ multiplex PCR; TCRdb has only the in-frame clones, and not every one. This table has approximately 5,100 clones, 55% to 70% appearing once. The sample consisted of cultured CD8+ T cells derived from PBMCs. All receptors come from a male donor with HIV.

The rearrangement joins TRBV29-1 to TRBJ2-1; 8 bases map to TRBD2. The CDR3 consists of 13 residues. The germline gives CDR1 SQVTM, CDR2 ANQGSEA. The V segment lost 6 bases and the J segment 4 bases; nucleotides outside the gene matches: 5. In nucleotides, the CDR3 is TGCAGCGTGGAACTAGCGGTTTACAATGAGCAGTTCTTC. It codes for CSVELAVYNEQFF.

There are a few counts of this clone. The V gene is TRBV15, the J gene TRBJ1-2, with TRBD1 matching over 10 bases. CDR3 length: 15 residues. Germline CDR1 reads LNHNV; CDR2 reads YYDKDF (reference sequence). Trimming removed 4 bases from V and 3 bases from J; junction bases left unmatched: 5. The CDR3 spells CATSTGTGVHYGYTF. DNA for the CDR3: TGTGCCACCAGCACTGGGACAGGGGTTCACTATGGCTACACCTTC.

About this clone: One end of the junction varies from germline; a read error may be responsible. The chain joins TRBV19 to TRBJ2-3, with no clear D. The CDR3 has 14 residues. Germline values: CDR1 LNHDA, CDR2 SQIVND (reference sequence). CDR3 protein: CASSPDPSIDTQYF. In DNA, the CDR3 is TGTGCCAGTAGTCCTGACCCCAGCATAGATACGCAGTATTTT.

The CDR3 nucleotides read TGTGCCAGCAGCTTAGTAGGGACTAGCGGGGGCCTATACAATGAGCAGTTCTTC. Amino acid sequence: CASSLVGTSGGLYNEQFF. V is TRBV11-2 and J is TRBJ2-1; TRBD2 matches 14 bases. From germline, CDR1 is SGHAT and CDR2 FQNNGV. V trimming: 1 base; J trimming: 4 bases; junction bases outside the gene matches: 6. The CDR3 contains 18 residues.

The CDR3 region has the DNA TGTGCCAGCAGTTCCCAGAGTAGCGGGGCCCCACAGTTCTTC. Encoded protein: CASSSQSSGAPQFF. V usage is TRBV27 and J usage is TRBJ2-1; 8 bases line up with TRBD2. The germline V gene encodes CDR1 MNHEY and CDR2 SMNVEV (reference sequence). V dropped 4 bases and J dropped 13; count of bases not matched to a gene: 12. CDR3 length: 14 residues.

V and J are TRBV10-3 and TRBJ1-5, with D possibly being TRBD1 (6 bases). With 6 bases removed from V and 2 bases from J, the gap between germline ends came to 14 bases. There are 15 residues in the CDR3. Germline V gene data show CDR1 as ENHRY and CDR2 as SYGVKD. The CDR3 sequence is CAIREGGFGNQPQHF. The CDR3 region has the DNA TGTGCCATCAGGGAAGGGGGTTTCGGCAATCAGCCCCAGCATTTT.

The genes are TRBV7-3 and TRBJ2-7; either TRBD1 or TRBD2 may supply D (5 bases each). Per the germline V gene, CDR1 is SGHTA and CDR2 is FQGTGA. The CDR3 runs to 16 residues. V lost 1 base, J lost 2 bases, and 15 bases lay in between. CDR3 protein: CASSLNRGRETYEQYF. Written as DNA, the CDR3 is TGTGCCAGCAGCTTAAATAGGGGACGGGAAACCTACGAGCAGTACTTC.

CDR3 amino acids: CASSPRTGFEQYF. The CDR3 nucleotides read TGCGCCAGCAGCCCGCGGACAGGGTTCGAGCAGTACTTC. J is TRBJ2-7 and V is TRBV4-3, with 8 bases identical to TRBD1. Trimming at V came to 4 bases and at J to 6 bases, leaving 5 bases not matched to a gene. Germline CDR1 is LGHNA and CDR2 is YSLEER. This CDR3 comprises 13 residues.

This clone is large in the sample. The rearrangement uses TRBV5-1 and TRBJ1-2, with D hard to call. Trimming removed 3 bases at V and 0 bases at J, with 9 bases between. CDR3 length: 14 residues. Germline V gene sequence: CDR1 SGHRS, CDR2 YFSETQ. In nucleotides, the CDR3 is TGCGCCAGCAGCTCGCAGGAGACTAACTATGGCTACACCTTC. As protein: CASSSQETNYGYTF. Full variable domain (missing parts from reference TRBV5-1 and TRBJ1-2): KAGVTQTPRYLIKTRGQQVTLSCSPISGHRSVSWYQQTPGQGLQFLFEYFSETQRNKGNFPGRFSGRQFSNSRSEMNVSTLELGDSALYLCASSSQETNYGYTFGSGTRLTVV.

The genes are TRBV14 and TRBJ2-3; perhaps TRBD1 as D (6 bases). Between the trimmed V and J ends, which lost 5 bases and 2 bases, there was a span of 11 bases. The CDR3 runs to 14 residues. Per germline, CDR1 SGHDN and CDR2 FVKESK. The CDR3 protein is CASSVQGNTDTQYF. CDR3 in DNA: TGTGCCAGCAGCGTACAGGGAAACACAGATACGCAGTATTTT.

The chain has TRBV28 and TRBJ1-2, with D uncertain. This CDR3 region has 14 residues. V was pared by 1 base and J by 3 bases, with 9 bases between. The germline gives CDR1 MDHEN, CDR2 SYDVKM. This chain's CDR3 is CASSLLEGDYGYTF. CDR3 in DNA: TGTGCCAGCAGTTTATTGGAGGGAGACTATGGCTACACCTTC.

V is TRBV5-5 and J is TRBJ2-7; 11 positions agree with TRBD1. CDR1 is SGHKS and CDR2 is YYEKEE in the germline V gene (reference sequence). V was pared by 4 bases and J by 9 bases, with 6 bases of the junction left unmatched. The CDR3 sequence is 13 residues long. The chain's CDR3 is CASSLGTGGWQYF. The CDR3 DNA is TGTGCCAGCAGCCTTGGGACAGGGGGGTGGCAGTACTTC. The complete variable domain, with remaining parts taken from reference TRBV5-5 and TRBJ2-7, reads DAGVTQSPTHLIKTRGQQVTLRCSPISGHKSVSWYQQVLGQGPQFIFQYYEKEERGRGNFPDRFSARQFPNYSSELNVNALLLGDSALYLCASSLGTGGWQYFGPGTRLTVT.

The chain employs TRBV4-2 and TRBJ1-1; D not resolved. Germline-derived CDR1 and CDR2 are LGHNA and YNFKEQ. Trimming pared 0 bases from V and 4 bases from J, leaving 15 bases between. The CDR3 covers 16 residues. CDR3 bases: TGTGCCAGCAGCCAAGAATCTAGTCTGGGGAGCACTGAAGCTTTCTTT. Protein sequence: CASSQESSLGSTEAFF.

This chain connects TRBV6-5 to TRBJ2-3, with 12 bases that match TRBD2. The length of the CDR3 is 16 residues. V shed 4 bases and J 2 bases; nucleotides not matched to a gene: 4. The germline gives CDR1 MNHEY, CDR2 SVGAGI. In nucleotides, the CDR3 is TGTGCCAGCAGTTCCTGGACTAGCGGGGACACAGATACGCAGTATTTT. This sequence encodes CASSSWTSGDTDTQYF.

V gene TRBV5-4 combines with J gene TRBJ2-1; D unclear. There are 13 residues in the CDR3. V was cut by 1 base and J by 5 bases, with 7 bases left in between. Germline CDR1 reads SGHNT; CDR2 reads YYREEE (reference sequence). The CDR3 region is CASSLMVDNEQFF. In DNA, the CDR3 is TGTGCCAGCAGCTTGATGGTTGACAATGAGCAGTTCTTC.